This T cell receptor beta chain was identified during a study of shared clonotypes between healthy human individuals. The naive CD8 population came from CD45RO-negative cells selected for CCR7, without terminally differentiated effector memory CD45RA+ cells. Donors included only healthy HIV-negative adults lacking recent acute infections or vaccinations. TCRdb keeps only in-frame clones here, not all; method: immunoSEQ multiplex PCR. The table shows 1.5 million to 2.5 million clones, with roughly 95% occurring only once. CDR3 length equals 16 residues. Germline V gene data show CDR1 as MGHRA and CDR2 as YSYEKL. J lost 4 bases, V lost 2 bases, and 7 bases had no gene match.

The V gene is TRBV4-1, the J gene TRBJ2-7, with TRBD1 identical over 11 bases. Sequencing input: naive CD8+ T cells sorted from blood. This clonotype originated in a man between 18 and 29 years old in good health. DNA for the CDR3: TGCGCCAGCAGCCAATTTATTGGGACAGGGGGTTACGAGCAGTACTTC. Encoded protein: CASSQFIGTGGYEQYF.